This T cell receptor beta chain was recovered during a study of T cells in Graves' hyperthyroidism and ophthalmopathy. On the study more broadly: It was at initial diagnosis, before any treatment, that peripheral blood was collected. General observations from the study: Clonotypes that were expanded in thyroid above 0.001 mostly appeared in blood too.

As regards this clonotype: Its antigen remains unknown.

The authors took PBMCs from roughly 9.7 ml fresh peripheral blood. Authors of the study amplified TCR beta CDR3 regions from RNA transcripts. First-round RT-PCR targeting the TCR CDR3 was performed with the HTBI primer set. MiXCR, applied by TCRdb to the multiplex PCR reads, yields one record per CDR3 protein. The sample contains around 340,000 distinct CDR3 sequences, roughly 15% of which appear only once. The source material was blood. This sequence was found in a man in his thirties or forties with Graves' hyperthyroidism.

The CDR3 DNA sequence: TGTGCCAGCAGTTTATTTCAGGGGGCATCACCCCTCCACTTT. Its protein is CASSLFQGASPLHF. The chain joins TRBV27 to TRBJ1-6; TRBD1 agrees at 8 bases. Germline V lookup: CDR1 MNHEY, CDR2 SMNVEV (reference sequence). The CDR3 has 14 amino acids. V shed 1 base, J shed 10 bases, and the junction held 3 bases outside the gene matches.